The clone carrying this TCR beta chain was found once. The data stem from a study of cytomegalovirus exposure and HLA in healthy donors. V gave up 0 bases and J gave up 1 base; unmatched junction bases: 4. Germline V CDR1 and CDR2: SGHRS, YFSETQ. The CDR3 runs 16 residues. Vbeta (60) and Jbeta (13) primers were used in the PCR. The data were produced by immunoSEQ multiplex PCR, yet TCRdb's version contains in-frame clones alone and is incomplete. The profile shows 130,000 or so clones, 75% to 90% of them singletons. Sequenced: PBMCs. This receptor was identified in a woman between 45 and 60 years old in good health and CMV-seropositive. The chain recombines TRBV5-1 with TRBJ2-1; 7 bases are a match to TRBD2. CDR3 bases: TGCGCCAGCAGCTTGGATCCAGCGGGATCCTACAATGAGCAGTTCTTC. Translation: CASSLDPAGSYNEQFF.